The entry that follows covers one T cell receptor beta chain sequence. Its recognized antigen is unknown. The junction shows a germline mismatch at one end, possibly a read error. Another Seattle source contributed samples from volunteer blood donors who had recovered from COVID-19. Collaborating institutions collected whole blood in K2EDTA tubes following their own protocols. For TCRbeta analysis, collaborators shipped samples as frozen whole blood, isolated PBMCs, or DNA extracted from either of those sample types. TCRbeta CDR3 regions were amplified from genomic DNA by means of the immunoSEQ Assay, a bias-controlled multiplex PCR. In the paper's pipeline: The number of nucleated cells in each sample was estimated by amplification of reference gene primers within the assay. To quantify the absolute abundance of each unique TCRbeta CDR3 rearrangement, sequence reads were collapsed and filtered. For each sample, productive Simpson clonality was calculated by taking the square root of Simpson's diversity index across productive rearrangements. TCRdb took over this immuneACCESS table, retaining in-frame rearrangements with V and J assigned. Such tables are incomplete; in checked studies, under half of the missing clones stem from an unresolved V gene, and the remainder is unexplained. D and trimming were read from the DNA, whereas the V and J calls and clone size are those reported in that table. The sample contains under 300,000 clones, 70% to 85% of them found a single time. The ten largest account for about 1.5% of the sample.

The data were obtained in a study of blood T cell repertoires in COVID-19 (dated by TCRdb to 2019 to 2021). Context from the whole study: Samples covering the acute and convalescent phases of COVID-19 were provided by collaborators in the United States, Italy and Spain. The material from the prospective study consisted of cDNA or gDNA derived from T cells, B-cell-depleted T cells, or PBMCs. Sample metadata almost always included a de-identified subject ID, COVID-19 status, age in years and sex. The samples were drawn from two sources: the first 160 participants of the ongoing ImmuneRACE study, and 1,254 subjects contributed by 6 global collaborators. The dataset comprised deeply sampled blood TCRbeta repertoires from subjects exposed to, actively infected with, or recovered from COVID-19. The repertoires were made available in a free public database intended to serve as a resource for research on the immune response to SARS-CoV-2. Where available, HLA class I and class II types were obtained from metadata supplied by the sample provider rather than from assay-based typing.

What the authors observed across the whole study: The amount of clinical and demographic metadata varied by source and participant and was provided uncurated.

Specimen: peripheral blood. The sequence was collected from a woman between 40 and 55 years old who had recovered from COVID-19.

The DNA sequence is as follows: TGCGCCAGCAGCTTCTCGGGACAGGACGGCGGTATGAACTTC. Its amino acids are CASSFSGQDGGMNF. Here the chain combines TRBV5-1 and TRBJ2-7; 8 junctional bases match TRBD1. Inclusive of the bounding cysteine and phenylalanine, the CDR3 is 14 residues long. Of all the DNA, just the CDR3 is kept, 42 bases in frame from base 1. The germline V gene encodes CDR1 SGHRS and CDR2 YFSETQ.